This is a list of T cell receptor beta chains from one sample in a study of shared clonotypes between healthy human individuals. The protocol was immunoSEQ multiplex PCR, while the TCRdb copy is restricted to in-frame clones and leaves out a portion. Among millions of clones listed, about 92% were seen once. The material sequenced was naive CD8+ T cells from PBMCs. All receptors come from a man between 18 and 35 years old in good health. Some clones in this sample may be carry-over from other donors' samples. The CDR3 runs from the conserved cysteine through the conserved F or W. Fields, in order: V gene, CDR3 protein.

v_gene: TRBV6-1; CDR3aa: CASSESRLSGANVLTF
v_gene: TRBV27; CDR3aa: CASSPRVKNSPLHF
v_gene: TRBV10-1; CDR3aa: CASSESYRGHEQYF
v_gene: TRBV9; CDR3aa: CASSDGTATEAFF
v_gene: TRBV25-1; CDR3aa: CASSSSRDPSGEKVFF
v_gene: TRBV10-3; CDR3aa: CAIRRDTQETQYF
v_gene: TRBV9; CDR3aa: CASSPQKGPLYYGYTF
v_gene: TRBV27; CDR3aa: CASSPLLSGANVLTF
v_gene: TRBV27; CDR3aa: CASSLPTTSGNTGELFF
v_gene: TRBV6-6; CDR3aa: CASSYLRTTATNEQFF
v_gene: TRBV4-3; CDR3aa: CASSREWGRGNTIYF
v_gene: TRBV5-1; CDR3aa: CASSLGTDYGYTF
v_gene: TRBV29-1; CDR3aa: CSVDGLAGSVNEQFF
v_gene: TRBV19; CDR3aa: CASSLSGFPYEQYF
v_gene: TRBV28; CDR3aa: CASSFIGPLTADTGELFF
v_gene: TRBV6-5; CDR3aa: CASNAGGPGTGELFF
v_gene: TRBV6-5; CDR3aa: CASSLQGTTDTQYF
v_gene: TRBV19; CDR3aa: CASNPDRDDTEAFF
v_gene: TRBV7-8; CDR3aa: CASSLWVTGGYEQYF
v_gene: TRBV4-2; CDR3aa: CASSQETKWEENTGELFF
v_gene: TRBV9; CDR3aa: CASSVENNEQFF
v_gene: TRBV5-4; CDR3aa: CASSLGRASDTQYF
v_gene: TRBV19; CDR3aa: CASSPRTVMGGYTF
v_gene: TRBV5-1; CDR3aa: CASSLVAGVRTSTDTQYF
v_gene: TRBV27; CDR3aa: CASSSFQGLAAGELFF
v_gene: TRBV7-7; CDR3aa: CASSLGVTSPYNEQFF
v_gene: TRBV27; CDR3aa: CASSLSLGDRGSYEQYF
v_gene: TRBV6-6; CDR3aa: CASKKTGHLSGNTIYF
v_gene: TRBV6-1; CDR3aa: CASSEAVKVSYEQYF
v_gene: TRBV4-2; CDR3aa: CASSQIGRENEQFF
v_gene: TRBV13; CDR3aa: CASSPGTSAQYF
v_gene: TRBV6-6; CDR3aa: CASSPAQGEQYF
v_gene: TRBV19; CDR3aa: CASRGPTGTNYGYTF
v_gene: TRBV28; CDR3aa: CASSTTGTTEETQYF
v_gene: TRBV29-1; CDR3aa: CSVADHTEAFF
v_gene: TRBV6-1; CDR3aa: CASSEDLWDRGDGELFF
v_gene: TRBV19; CDR3aa: CATTEGSYNEQFF
v_gene: TRBV9; CDR3aa: CASSPGVPYEQYF
v_gene: TRBV28; CDR3aa: CASRDREKAEAFF
v_gene: TRBV7-8; CDR3aa: CASSLKGRGHEQFF
v_gene: TRBV20-1; CDR3aa: CSAQATEAFF
v_gene: TRBV28; CDR3aa: CASSQKGEGIQETQYF
v_gene: TRBV7-2; CDR3aa: CASSLAGNTGELFF
v_gene: TRBV28; CDR3aa: CASSKRTLTDTQYF
v_gene: TRBV28; CDR3aa: CASSLRGSQETQYF
v_gene: TRBV6-1; CDR3aa: CASSEEKVLENTGELFF
v_gene: TRBV9; CDR3aa: CASSPMLIPGPDETEAFF
v_gene: TRBV19; CDR3aa: CASSIDPPATTTNEKLFF
v_gene: TRBV27; CDR3aa: CASSFAGHRYEQYF
v_gene: TRBV27; CDR3aa: CASSLGQGWTEAFF
v_gene: TRBV28; CDR3aa: CASSWGGSGDTQYF
v_gene: TRBV28; CDR3aa: CASSPGLAGKGDRKDYEQYF
v_gene: TRBV27; CDR3aa: CASSLGGTTNEKLFF
v_gene: TRBV30; CDR3aa: CAWSLILSNQPQHF
v_gene: TRBV5-1; CDR3aa: CASSPGPDYEQYF
v_gene: TRBV28; CDR3aa: CASSFPTSGRSTGELFF